The 23 T cell receptor beta chains below were found in one sample sequenced in a study of T-cell memory formation after mild COVID-19. TCRdb reprocessed the 5' RACE reads via MiXCR and lists one record per CDR3 protein. The table records 65,000 to 100,000 distinct CDR3 sequences, more than 10% of them present only once. Sequencing input: PBMCs or a T cell subset sorted from them (not recorded which). The receptors stem from a man aged 18 to 35 who had mild COVID-19 (a few samples of this study predate the infection). Cell type and time point are not known.

This clonotype appeared a few times. The chain carries TRBV4-1 and TRBJ1-1, with TRBD1 as a possible D gene (5 bases). CDR1 is MGHRA, CDR2 YSYEKL, per germline. The V gene lost 1 base and the J gene lost 5 bases, with 11 bases spanning the gap. The CDR3 covers 14 residues. The CDR3, as DNA: TGCGCCAGCAGCCAAGGAGGCGGGGGTACTGAAGCTTTCTTT. Translation: CASSQGGGGTEAFF.

At least ten counts were recorded for this clonotype. The chain's CDR3 is CASSYNADTQYF. The CDR3 nucleotides are TGCGCCAGCAGCTATAACGCAGATACGCAGTATTTT. This chain links TRBV5-1 with TRBJ2-3; D not certain. CDR1 is SGHRS and CDR2 is YFSETQ in the germline V gene. CDR3 length: 12 amino acids. V was shortened by 3 bases and J by 4 bases, with 6 bases between the two germline ends. The full variable domain, its missing parts supplied by reference TRBV5-1 and TRBJ2-3, is KAGVTQTPRYLIKTRGQQVTLSCSPISGHRSVSWYQQTPGQGLQFLFEYFSETQRNKGNFPGRFSGRQFSNSRSEMNVSTLELGDSALYLCASSYNADTQYFGPGTRLTVL.

The CDR3 DNA reads TGTGCCAGCAGACCTTCCGACAGGCGGAGGGGGGCTTTCTTT. It encodes CASRPSDRRRGAFF. The chain employs TRBV5-8 and TRBJ1-1; D perhaps matches TRBD1 (6 bases). CDR3 length equals 14 residues. Germline-derived CDR1 and CDR2 are SGHTS and YDEGEE. V lost 5 bases and J 11 bases, leaving 22 bases between the germline ends.

This clonotype was found once. The gene calls are TRBV4-2 and TRBJ2-1; 8 bases line up with TRBD2. The germline V gene encodes CDR1 LGHNA and CDR2 YNFKEQ. This CDR3 contains 15 residues. V lost 0 bases and J lost 7; bases outside the gene matches: 5. Here the CDR3 DNA reads TGTGCCAGCAGCCAAGATGTAGCGGGGAGGAATGAGCAGTTCTTC. Translating gives CASSQDVAGRNEQFF.

This clonotype came up a few times. The chain uses TRBV7-9 and TRBJ2-3, with no clear D. Trimming removed 6 bases at V and 1 base at J, with 8 bases between. CDR3 length: 13 residues. Germline assignment: CDR1 SEHNR and CDR2 FQNEAQ (reference sequence). CDR3 region: CASSSDGTDTQYF. CDR3 nucleotide sequence: TGTGCCAGCAGTTCCGACGGCACAGATACGCAGTATTTT.

The V call is TRBV4-3, the J call TRBJ2-6, with D unresolved. V lost 3 bases, J lost 0 bases, and 9 bases lay in between. Looked up from germline, CDR1 is LGHNA and CDR2 is YSLEER. This CDR3 contains 16 residues. DNA for the CDR3: TGCGCCAGCAGCCAGGAGAGATACTCTGGGGCCAACGTCCTGACTTTC. This translates into CASSQERYSGANVLTF.

V and J are TRBV9 and TRBJ1-3; D is uncertain. The CDR3 length is 12 residues. Looked up from germline, CDR1 is SGDLS and CDR2 is YYNGEE. V lost 4 bases, J lost 5 bases, and 7 bases lay in between. CDR3 coding DNA: TGTGCCAGCAGCCATCAGAGAAACACCATATATTTT. Encoded protein: CASSHQRNTIYF. The full variable domain, in which reference TRBV9 and TRBJ1-3 provide the parts outside the CDR3, is DSGVTQTPKHLITATGQRVTLRCSPRSGDLSVYWYQQSLDQGLQFLIQYYNGEERAKGNILERFSAQQFPDLHSELNLSSLELGDSALYFCASSHQRNTIYFGEGSWLTVV.

This clonotype turned up a few times. This rearrangement joins TRBV6-2 or TRBV6-3 to TRBJ1-2; 7 bases align to TRBD1. This CDR3 spans 15 amino acids. With V trimmed by 3 bases and J by 4 bases, 8 bases remained unmatched. Germline CDR1 is MNHEY and CDR2 is SVGEGT. The CDR3 region has the DNA TGTGCCAGCAGTTATAAAGGGGGCCGAGGCTATGGCTACACCTTC. It codes for CASSYKGGRGYGYTF.

This clonotype was detected a few times. The V and J genes are TRBV7-9 and TRBJ2-1, with 7 bases fitting TRBD1. V shed 5 bases, J shed 8 bases, and the junction held 6 bases outside the gene matches. CDR3 length equals 13 residues. Germline V CDR1 and CDR2: SEHNR, FQNEAQ (reference sequence). DNA of the CDR3: TGTGCCAGCAGCAAGGACAGGCGGGATGAGCAGTTCTTC. Amino acids: CASSKDRRDEQFF.

The sample holds many counts of this clonotype. The V and J genes are TRBV7-2 and TRBJ2-1, with 9 bases fitting TRBD2. Germline V CDR1 and CDR2: SGHTA, FQGNSA. The CDR3 has 17 amino acids. V lost 6 bases, J lost 9 bases, and 18 bases stayed unmatched. The CDR3 sequence is CASRRLAGPQSIGEQFF. CDR3 nucleotides: TGTGCCAGCAGAAGGCTAGCGGGGCCACAATCGATAGGTGAGCAGTTCTTC.

This chain joins TRBV7-9 and TRBJ1-6; TRBD1 matches 7 bases. The CDR3 runs 14 residues. Germline loops: CDR1 SEHNR, CDR2 FQNEAQ (reference sequence). The V and J ends lost 5 bases and 8 bases, in that order; junction bases with no gene match: 6. The CDR3 DNA follows: TGTGCCAGCAGCGCCGGGACAGAGGATTCACCCCTCCACTTT. Encoded protein: CASSAGTEDSPLHF.

This chain connects TRBV4-2 to TRBJ1-1; D gene ambiguous. This CDR3 has 17 amino acids. Germline values: CDR1 LGHNA, CDR2 YNFKEQ. Trimming took off 3 bases at V and 1 base at J, with 18 bases between the two ends. The CDR3 loop is CASSQWTPRMGNTEAFF. Here the CDR3 DNA reads TGTGCCAGCAGCCAGTGGACCCCCCGGATGGGGAACACTGAAGCTTTCTTT.

At least ten counts were recorded for this clonotype. This chain links TRBV6-5 with TRBJ1-2; weak D call: TRBD1 (6 bases). V lost 5 bases and J lost 4, with 14 bases in between. Germline loops: CDR1 MNHEY, CDR2 SVGAGI. This CDR3 is built from 14 residues. CDR3 in amino acids: CASSPSSRGYGYTF. The CDR3 nucleotides are TGTGCCAGCAGTCCCTCCTCCAGGGGCTATGGCTACACCTTC.

The J gene is TRBJ2-5, the V gene TRBV4-2; 12 bases are shared with TRBD2. The J segment lost 2 bases and the V segment lost 3 bases, leaving 7 bases of the junction unmatched. The length of the CDR3 is 17 residues. Germline-derived CDR1 and CDR2 are LGHNA and YNFKEQ. The CDR3 bases are TGTGCCAGCAGCCAGAAGGAAGGACTAGCGGGGCAAGAGACCCAGTACTTC. Translation gives CASSQKEGLAGQETQYF.

This clonotype was counted only a few times. The chain joins TRBV6-5 to TRBJ2-3, with D unclear. The CDR3 covers 13 residues. CDR1 is MNHEY, CDR2 SVGAGI, per germline. V lost 4 bases and J 2 bases, leaving 7 bases between the germline ends. In nucleotides, the CDR3 is TGTGCCAGCAGTTGGACCTACACAGATACGCAGTATTTT. It codes for CASSWTYTDTQYF.

This clonotype has a handful of counts. The genes are TRBV15 and TRBJ1-6; D perhaps matches TRBD1 (5 bases). V lost 5 bases to trimming and J lost 0 bases, with 8 bases between them. In germline, CDR1 is LNHNV, CDR2 YYDKDF (reference sequence). This CDR3 comprises 15 residues. For the CDR3, the DNA is TGTGCCACCAGCGCGAGGGGCTCCTATAATTCACCCCTCCACTTT. Protein sequence: CATSARGSYNSPLHF.

V is TRBV4-1 and J is TRBJ2-7, with 8 bases lining up with TRBD1. Looked up from germline, CDR1 is MGHRA and CDR2 is YSYEKL. The CDR3 has 15 amino acids. V shed 0 bases and J 2 bases; nucleotides not matched to a gene: 3. This chain's CDR3 is CASSQEAGGPYEQYF. In DNA, the CDR3 is TGCGCCAGCAGCCAAGAGGCAGGGGGCCCCTACGAGCAGTACTTC.

The V gene is TRBV4-1, the J gene TRBJ1-1; D is unresolved. Looked up from germline, CDR1 is MGHRA and CDR2 is YSYEKL. The CDR3 has 14 residues. V was trimmed by 1 base and J by 3 bases, leaving 9 bases between them. The CDR3 nucleotides read TGCGCCAGCAGCCAAGTTCCCGGGGACACTGAAGCTTTCTTT. Translated: CASSQVPGDTEAFF.

Turning to this clonotype: One end of the junction varies from germline; a read error may be responsible. This sequence joins TRBV5-1 and TRBJ2-1; 9 positions match TRBD1. This CDR3 has 13 amino acids. CDR1 is SGHRS, CDR2 YFSETQ, per germline. In DNA, the CDR3 is TGCGCCTGCAGGGGACAGGGTGCGGATGAGCAGTTCTTC. It yields the protein CACRGQGADEQFF.

The chain carries TRBV7-2 and TRBJ1-4; D may be TRBD1 (5 bases). Germline CDR1 reads SGHTA; CDR2 reads FQGNSA. V was shortened by 8 bases and J by 6 bases, with 10 bases between the two germline ends. This CDR3 comprises 12 residues. The CDR3 spells CASRDRYEKLFF. In DNA, the CDR3 is TGTGCCAGCCGAGACAGATATGAAAAACTGTTTTTT.

V is TRBV12-3 or TRBV12-4 and J is TRBJ2-1, with TRBD2 identical over 16 bases. This CDR3 comprises 18 residues. V shed 5 bases and J 3 bases; nucleotides not matched to a gene: 7. The CDR3 DNA reads as TGTGCCAGCAGTCCCACGGGACTAGCGGGGGGGTACTACAATGAGCAGTTCTTC. It encodes CASSPTGLAGGYYNEQFF.

The gene calls are TRBV20-1 and TRBJ2-7, with 7 positions matching TRBD2. The length of the CDR3 is 11 residues. From germline, CDR1 is DFQATT and CDR2 SNEGSKA (reference sequence). V lost 5 bases and J lost 5; bases outside the gene matches: 3. CDR3 DNA: TGCAGTGCTTGGGGGGGTAACGAGCAGTACTTC. Amino acid sequence: CSAWGGNEQYF.

V usage is TRBV15 and J usage is TRBJ1-2; 8 nucleotides align to TRBD1. This CDR3 comprises 14 residues. With V trimmed by 5 bases and J by 4 bases, 6 bases remained unmatched. The germline V gene encodes CDR1 LNHNV and CDR2 YYDKDF (reference sequence). The CDR3 sequence: CATSSGTGSYGYTF. CDR3 bases: TGTGCCACCAGCTCGGGGACAGGATCCTATGGCTACACCTTC.